This section outlines one TCR beta chain sequence together with its context. This entry belongs to a study of blood T cell repertoires in COVID-19. Study at large: PBMCs, B-cell-depleted T cells, or T cells were the source of the cDNA or gDNA that made up the material.

The assay was immunoSEQ multiplex PCR, and TCRdb's table has in-frame clones only and misses some. The sample has approximately 250,000 clones, roughly 84% seen once. Per germline, CDR1 MNHEY and CDR2 SVGAGI. CDR3 size: 16 residues. With V trimmed by 2 bases and J by 3 bases, 9 bases remained unmatched. Sequenced: peripheral blood. This chain links TRBV6-5 with TRBJ2-7; 8 nucleotides line up with TRBD1. This receptor was taken from a woman aged 35 to 49 who had recovered from COVID-19. The CDR3 spells CASSYVWTGLDYEQYF. The CDR3 DNA sequence: TGTGCCAGCAGTTACGTTTGGACAGGGCTAGACTACGAGCAGTACTTC.